One and the same sample provided the 21 T cell receptor beta chains below, sequenced in a study of OX40 agonist ivuxolimab in advanced cancers. Sequencing was performed with immunoSEQ multiplex PCR; in TCRdb, only in-frame clones are kept and a portion is missing. The sample includes roughly 65,000 clones, roughly 80% seen only once; the top ten take roughly a tenth. The sample consisted of CD4+ or CD8+ T cells sorted from blood, taken in a trial of the OX40 agonist ivuxolimab. The origin of the receptors is an adult with an advanced solid tumor such as melanoma, head and neck, liver or kidney cancer.

A single count supports this clone. The genes are TRBV4-2 and TRBJ2-1; D perhaps matches TRBD1 (6 bases). CDR1 and CDR2 (germline): LGHNA, YNFKEQ. V dropped 0 bases and J dropped 0 bases, with 12 bases sitting between them. The CDR3 is 17 amino acids. As DNA, the CDR3 is TGTGCCAGCAGCCAAGAACCCACAGGGAGCTCCTACAATGAGCAGTTCTTC. Translation: CASSQEPTGSSYNEQFF.

The chain employs TRBV7-9 and TRBJ2-2; D is uncertain. This CDR3 region has 12 residues. Germline V gene lookup returns CDR1 SEHNR and CDR2 FQNEAQ (reference sequence). V lost 1 base to trimming and J lost 4 bases, with 1 base between them. The CDR3 is CASSLVTGELFF. For the CDR3, the DNA is TGTGCCAGCAGCTTAGTCACCGGGGAGCTGTTTTTT.

The genes are TRBV6-1 and TRBJ2-1, with 7 positions matching TRBD2. The CDR3 loop spans 14 amino acids. Germline CDR1 reads MNHNS; CDR2 reads SASEGT. V shed 4 bases and J 2 bases; nucleotides not matched to a gene: 2. CDR3 coding DNA: TGTGCCAGCAGTGCTAGCGGTCCCTACAATGAGCAGTTCTTC. Translation: CASSASGPYNEQFF.

This clone was observed a single time. The V and J genes are TRBV7-9 and TRBJ1-1; tentatively, D is TRBD1 (6 bases). The V and J ends lost 5 bases and 6 bases respectively, with 16 bases between them. The CDR3 extends over 14 amino acids. Germline assignment: CDR1 SEHNR and CDR2 FQNEAQ (reference sequence). CDR3 protein: CASSNRARGSEAFF. CDR3 coding DNA: TGTGCCAGCAGCAACAGAGCCAGGGGTTCTGAAGCTTTCTTT.

The chain employs TRBV30 and TRBJ1-3; 11 positions match TRBD1. Germline V gives CDR1 GTSNPN, CDR2 SVGIG (reference sequence). With V trimmed by 4 bases and J by 8 bases, 7 bases remained unmatched. The CDR3 totals 14 residues. CDR3 sequence (DNA): TGTGCCTGGACCCCGGGACAGGGGGTATACACCATATATTTT. Residues: CAWTPGQGVYTIYF.

The chain links TRBV2 to TRBJ1-2; 10 nucleotides line up with TRBD1. V trimming: 8 bases; J trimming: 8 bases; junction bases outside the gene matches: 8. The germline gives CDR1 SNHLY, CDR2 FYNNEI. This CDR3 is built from 13 residues. CDR3 DNA: TGTGCCAGCGGACCGGGACAGGGGTTAGGCTACACCTTC. This codes for CASGPGQGLGYTF.

The rearrangement joins TRBV4-2 to TRBJ2-2, with D perhaps matching TRBD2 (6 bases). The germline V gene encodes CDR1 LGHNA and CDR2 YNFKEQ. This CDR3 has 15 amino acids. Trimming pared 5 bases from V and 7 bases from J, leaving 17 bases between. CDR3 DNA sequence: TGTGCCAGCAGCTTGGAAGAAGGGAGGAACGGGGAGCTGTTTTTT. Its translation: CASSLEEGRNGELFF.

This clone has more than one count but fewer than ten. V is TRBV5-1 and J is TRBJ1-1, with 7 bases fitting TRBD1. CDR1 SGHRS and CDR2 YFSETQ come from the germline V gene. The CDR3 length is 16 residues. Trimming removed 3 bases from V and 3 bases from J; junction bases left unmatched: 11. The DNA for the CDR3 is TGCGCCAGCAGCTGGACCCGGACAGGTCCTTACACTGAAGCTTTCTTT. This gives the protein CASSWTRTGPYTEAFF.

CDR3 region: CASTGGLGGEQYF. The CDR3 coding sequence is TGTGCCAGCACTGGGGGGCTGGGAGGAGAGCAGTACTTC. The chain links TRBV6-1 to TRBJ2-7, with D possibly called TRBD1 or TRBD2 (6 bases each). The V and J ends lost 7 bases and 7 bases respectively, with 17 bases between them. The CDR3 has 13 amino acids. Looked up from germline, CDR1 is MNHNS and CDR2 is SASEGT.

CDR3 bases: TGCGCCAGCAGCCTGGCGGGCAGGGACACTGAAGCTTTCTTT. This encodes CASSLAGRDTEAFF. The chain links TRBV5-1 to TRBJ1-1, with a possible D match to TRBD1 (5 bases). The CDR3 runs to 14 residues. The germline V and J ends were trimmed by 4 bases and 3 bases, with 13 bases remaining between them. Germline CDR1 and CDR2: SGHRS and YFSETQ.

This clone was observed a handful of times. V usage is TRBV6-5 and J usage is TRBJ1-6; TRBD1 matches 7 bases. The V segment lost 6 bases and the J segment 5 bases; nucleotides outside the gene matches: 7. The V gene's germline CDR1 is MNHEY and CDR2 SVGAGI. This CDR3 spans 15 amino acids. DNA for the CDR3: TGTGCCAGCAGCCGCCGGGACAGCAATAATTCACCCCTCCACTTT. This translates into CASSRRDSNNSPLHF.

The rearrangement links TRBV21-1 to TRBJ2-5; TRBD2 reflects the table's D call only, with no check against the DNA. TRBV21-1 is flagged as a pseudogene. CDR3 size: 14 residues. The CDR3 DNA reads as TGTGCCAGCAGCATCCCCCTAAGTCGAGAGACCCAGTACTTC. This codes for CASSIPLSRETQYF.

The chain couples TRBV7-6 to TRBJ2-5, with D maybe TRBD1 (5 bases). The tail of the sequence fits TRBJ2-7 better, so the J call may be wrong. CDR1 is SGHVS and CDR2 is FNYEAQ in the germline V gene. The length of the CDR3 is 14 residues. CDR3 protein: CASSKLGRVYEQYF. CDR3 in DNA: TGTGCCAGCAGCAAACTCGGCAGGGTCTACGAGCAGTACTTC.

This clone was recorded only once. The V gene is TRBV29-1, the J gene TRBJ2-7; D gene unclear. This CDR3 comprises 13 residues. The V end lost 6 bases, the J end lost 1 base, and 13 bases lay between the germline ends. The germline CDR1 and CDR2 sequences are SQVTM and ANQGSEA. CDR3 sequence: CSVGDVLSYEQYF. The CDR3 DNA sequence: TGCAGCGTCGGTGACGTCTTATCCTACGAGCAGTACTTC.

The chain combines TRBV11-2 with TRBJ2-5, with a possible D match to TRBD2 (5 bases). The V and J ends lost 4 bases and 4 bases respectively, with 13 bases between them. From germline, CDR1 is SGHAT and CDR2 FQNNGV. The CDR3 is 14 amino acids. CDR3 sequence reads: CASSSTGEGETQYF. CDR3 coding DNA: TGTGCCAGCAGCTCGACCGGGGAAGGAGAGACCCAGTACTTC.

This rearrangement joins TRBV19 to TRBJ1-2, with D perhaps TRBD1 (5 bases). CDR1 LNHDA and CDR2 SQIVND come from the germline V gene (reference sequence). The CDR3 is made up of 12 amino acids. V was clipped by 1 base and J by 10 bases, with 10 bases between them. CDR3 DNA sequence: TGTGCCAGTAGTATAGGAGGCGGACACTACACCTTC. Translated, it gives CASSIGGGHYTF. Using reference TRBV19 and TRBJ1-2 for the parts outside the CDR3, the full variable domain is DGGITQSPKYLFRKEGQNVTLSCEQNLNHDAMYWYRQDPGQGLRLIYYSQIVNDFQKGDIAEGYSVSREKKESFPLTVTSAQKNPTAFYLCASSIGGGHYTFGSGTRLTVV.

This clone was recorded once. The chain employs TRBV19 and TRBJ1-4, with 7 bases lining up with TRBD1. The CDR3 is 15 residues long. The J segment lost 6 bases and the V segment lost 2 bases, leaving 6 bases of the junction unmatched. Germline lookup yields CDR1 LNHDA and CDR2 SQIVND (reference sequence). CDR3 amino acids: CASSISGTADEKLFF. The CDR3 region has the DNA TGTGCCAGTAGTATATCCGGGACAGCGGATGAAAAACTGTTTTTT.

V gene TRBV7-2 combines with J gene TRBJ1-4, with 7 bases matching TRBD1. Germline CDR1 SGHTA, CDR2 FQGNSA. This CDR3 is built from 14 residues. Trimming removed 5 bases from V and 7 bases from J; junction bases left unmatched: 7. CDR3 protein: CASSETGQSEKLFF. CDR3 bases: TGTGCCAGCAGCGAGACAGGGCAATCTGAAAAACTGTTTTTT.

The chain carries TRBV5-1 and TRBJ2-7; 8 positions match TRBD1. Germline V CDR1 and CDR2: SGHRS, YFSETQ. Losses at the gene ends were 2 bases for V and 3 bases for J; bases not matched to a gene: 4. The CDR3 totals 14 residues. For the CDR3, the DNA is TGCGCCAGCAGCTTCGACAGGGGAAACTACGAGCAGTACTTC. Translation gives CASSFDRGNYEQYF.

The chain couples TRBV19 to TRBJ1-2; a weak D match, TRBD1 (5 bases). CDR3 length: 14 residues. Trimming removed 5 bases from V and 6 bases from J, with 16 bases in between. CDR1 and CDR2 from the germline V gene are LNHDA and SQIVND (reference sequence). The CDR3 region has the DNA TGTGCCAGTAGTTATGGCAGGGTCGGGAATGGCTACACCTTC. Protein product: CASSYGRVGNGYTF.

Only one count was recorded for this clone. J is TRBJ2-5 and V is TRBV7-8; TRBD1 might be the D (6 bases). This CDR3 spans 17 amino acids. CDR1 is SGHVS and CDR2 is FQNEAQ in the germline V gene. V was trimmed by 5 bases and J by 1 base, leaving 20 bases between them. The CDR3 nucleotides read TGTGCCAGCAGCCTTGTAACCCTCCAGGGGTTCCAAGAGACCCAGTACTTC. This gives the protein CASSLVTLQGFQETQYF.